The TCR beta chain described here comes from a study of T-cell memory formation after mild COVID-19. Whole-study findings and limits: Cross-reactive memory appears to have joined, as suggested by some responding clones showing up in pre-infection memory.

Turning to this clonotype: What it binds is not known.

TCRdb re-analysed the 5' RACE reads in MiXCR, keeping a single row per CDR3 protein. The data hold around 200,000 distinct CDR3 sequences, with around a sixth observed a single time. The V gene end was trimmed by 3 bases and the J gene end by 5 bases; junction bases not matched to a gene: 9. Germline CDR1 DFQATT, CDR2 SNEGSKA (reference sequence). The CDR3 length is 15 residues. Sequenced input: PBMCs or a T cell subset sorted from them (not recorded which). The chain employs TRBV20-1 and TRBJ1-1, with 10 positions matching TRBD1. The sequence derives from a man between 18 and 29 years old who had mild COVID-19 (a few samples of this study predate the infection). Cell type and time point are not known. DNA for the CDR3: TGCAGTGCTAGGACCCCGGACAGGGGGTTGACTGAAGCTTTCTTT. Its protein is CSARTPDRGLTEAFF.